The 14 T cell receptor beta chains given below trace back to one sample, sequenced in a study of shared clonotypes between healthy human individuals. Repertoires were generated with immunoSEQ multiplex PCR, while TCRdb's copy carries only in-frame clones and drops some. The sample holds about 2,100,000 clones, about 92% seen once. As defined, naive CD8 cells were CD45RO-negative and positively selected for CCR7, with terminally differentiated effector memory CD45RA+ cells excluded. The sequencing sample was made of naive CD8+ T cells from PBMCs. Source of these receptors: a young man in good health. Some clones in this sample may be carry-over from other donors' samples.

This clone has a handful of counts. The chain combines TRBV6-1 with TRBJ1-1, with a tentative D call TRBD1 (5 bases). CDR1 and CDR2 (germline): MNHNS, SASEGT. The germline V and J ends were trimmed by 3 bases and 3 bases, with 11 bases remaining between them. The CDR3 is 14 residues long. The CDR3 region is CASSDFMGDTEAFF. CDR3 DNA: TGTGCCAGCAGTGATTTTATGGGGGACACTGAAGCTTTCTTT.

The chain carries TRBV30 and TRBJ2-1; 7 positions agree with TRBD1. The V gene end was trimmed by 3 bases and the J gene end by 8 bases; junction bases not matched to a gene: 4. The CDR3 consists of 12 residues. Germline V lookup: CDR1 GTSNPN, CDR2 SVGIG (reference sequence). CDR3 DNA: TGTGCCTGGAGCAAGACAGGGCATGAGCAGTTCTTC. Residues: CAWSKTGHEQFF.

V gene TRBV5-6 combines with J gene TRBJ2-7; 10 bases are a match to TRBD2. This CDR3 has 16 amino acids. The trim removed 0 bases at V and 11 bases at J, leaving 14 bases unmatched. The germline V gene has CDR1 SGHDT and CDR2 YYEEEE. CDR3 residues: CASSLERTSGPGGEYF. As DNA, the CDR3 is TGTGCCAGCAGCTTGGAGAGGACTAGCGGCCCCGGTGGGGAGTACTTC.

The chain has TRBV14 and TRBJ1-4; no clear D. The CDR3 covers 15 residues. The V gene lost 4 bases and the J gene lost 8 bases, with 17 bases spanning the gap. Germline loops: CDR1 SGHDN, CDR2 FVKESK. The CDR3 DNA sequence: TGTGCCAGCAGCCCCTCCATAGGGATTGCGGAAAAACTGTTTTTT. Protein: CASSPSIGIAEKLFF.

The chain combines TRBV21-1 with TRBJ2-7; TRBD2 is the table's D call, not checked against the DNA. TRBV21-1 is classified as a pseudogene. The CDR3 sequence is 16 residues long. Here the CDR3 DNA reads TGTGCCAGCAGCAAAGAGGAGAGACTAGTCCCCTACGAGCAGTACTTC. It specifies CASSKEERLVPYEQYF.

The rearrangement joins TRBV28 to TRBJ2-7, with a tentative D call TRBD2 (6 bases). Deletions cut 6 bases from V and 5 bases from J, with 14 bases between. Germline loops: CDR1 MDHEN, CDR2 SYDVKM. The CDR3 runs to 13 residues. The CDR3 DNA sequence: TGTGCCAGCAGGGGACTTTCGGAGCACGAGCAGTACTTC. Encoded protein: CASRGLSEHEQYF.

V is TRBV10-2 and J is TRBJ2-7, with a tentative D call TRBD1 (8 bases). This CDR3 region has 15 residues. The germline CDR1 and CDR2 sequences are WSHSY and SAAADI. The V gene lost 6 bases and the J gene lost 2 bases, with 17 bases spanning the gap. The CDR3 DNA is TGCGCCAGCAGGAGCGGGACAGGACCTACCTACGAGCAGTACTTC. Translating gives CASRSGTGPTYEQYF.

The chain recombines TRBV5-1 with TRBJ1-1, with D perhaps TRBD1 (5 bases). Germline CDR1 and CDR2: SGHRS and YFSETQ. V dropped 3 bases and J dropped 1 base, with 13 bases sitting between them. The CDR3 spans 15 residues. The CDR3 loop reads CASSSYDRQNTEAFF. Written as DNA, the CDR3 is TGCGCCAGCAGCTCCTATGACAGACAGAACACTGAAGCTTTCTTT.

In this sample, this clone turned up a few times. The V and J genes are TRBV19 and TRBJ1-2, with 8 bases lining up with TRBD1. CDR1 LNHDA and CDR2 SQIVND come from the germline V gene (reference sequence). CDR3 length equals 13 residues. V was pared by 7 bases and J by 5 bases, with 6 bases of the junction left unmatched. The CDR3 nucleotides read TGTGCCAGTAATCCGACAGGGGAGTATGGCTACACCTTC. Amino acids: CASNPTGEYGYTF.

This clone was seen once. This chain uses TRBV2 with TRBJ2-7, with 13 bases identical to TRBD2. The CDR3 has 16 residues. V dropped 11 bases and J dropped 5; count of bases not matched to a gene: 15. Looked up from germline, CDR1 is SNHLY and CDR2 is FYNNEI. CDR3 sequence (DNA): TGTGCCGCCCGACTAGCGGGAGGCCACGATCTAAACGAGCAGTACTTC. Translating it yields CAARLAGGHDLNEQYF.

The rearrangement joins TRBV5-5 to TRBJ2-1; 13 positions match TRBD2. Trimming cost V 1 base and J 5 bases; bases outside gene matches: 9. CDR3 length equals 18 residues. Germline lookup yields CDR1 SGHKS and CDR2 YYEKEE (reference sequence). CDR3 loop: CASSLLRTSGRGNNEQFF. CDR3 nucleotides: TGTGCCAGCAGCTTGCTTAGGACTAGCGGGAGAGGTAACAATGAGCAGTTCTTC.

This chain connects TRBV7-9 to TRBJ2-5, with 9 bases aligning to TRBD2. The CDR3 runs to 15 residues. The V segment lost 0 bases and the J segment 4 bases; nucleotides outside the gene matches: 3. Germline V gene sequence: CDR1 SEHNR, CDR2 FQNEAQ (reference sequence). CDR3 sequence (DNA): TGTGCCAGCAGCTTAGCGCGGGGGGGCCGAGAGACCCAGTACTTC. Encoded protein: CASSLARGGRETQYF.

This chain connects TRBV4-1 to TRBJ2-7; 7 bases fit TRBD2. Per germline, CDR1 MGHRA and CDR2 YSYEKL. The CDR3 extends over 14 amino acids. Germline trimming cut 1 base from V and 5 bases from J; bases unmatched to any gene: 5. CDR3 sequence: CASSQATSINEQYF. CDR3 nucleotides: TGCGCCAGCAGCCAAGCGACTAGCATCAACGAGCAGTACTTC.

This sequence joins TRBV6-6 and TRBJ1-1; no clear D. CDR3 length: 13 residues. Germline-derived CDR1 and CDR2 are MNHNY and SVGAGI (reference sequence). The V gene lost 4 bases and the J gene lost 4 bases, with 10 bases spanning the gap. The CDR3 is CASSSTGTTEAFF. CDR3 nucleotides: TGTGCCAGCAGTTCCACCGGCACCACTGAAGCTTTCTTT.